These 20 T cell receptor beta chains came from one sample sequenced in a study of T cell responses to AZD1222 COVID-19 vaccine. Measured with immunoSEQ multiplex PCR; TCRdb has only the in-frame clones, and not every one. The sample includes about 140,000 clones. Sequenced input: peripheral blood. These receptors all come from an adult in good health.

This chain joins TRBV4-1 and TRBJ1-1, with D maybe TRBD1 (6 bases). Per the germline V gene, CDR1 is MGHRA and CDR2 is YSYEKL. The ends were cut back, 8 bases at V and 5 bases at J, with 24 bases in the middle. This CDR3 spans 16 amino acids. As DNA, the CDR3 is TGCGCCAGCTGCGAGGGGGGTGGCAGGGAAAGGACTGAAGCTTTCTTT. Protein: CASCEGGGRERTEAFF.

The rearrangement joins TRBV7-2 to TRBJ1-2; D uncertain. Germline-derived CDR1 and CDR2 are SGHTA and FQGNSA. The V end lost 5 bases, the J end lost 0 bases, and 13 bases lay between the germline ends. The CDR3 contains 15 residues. CDR3 nucleotides: TGTGCCAGCAGCCTAGGTTCCTCAGCTAACTATGGCTACACCTTC. It codes for CASSLGSSANYGYTF.

For the CDR3, the DNA is TGTGCCAGCAGCTTATACGGGGCAGGTCGTAATTCACCCCTCCACTTT. It codes for CASSLYGAGRNSPLHF. The V call is TRBV7-3, the J call TRBJ1-6, with D possibly TRBD1 on 5 matching bases. The CDR3 extends over 16 amino acids. V gave up 2 bases and J gave up 6 bases, with 14 bases separating them. The germline CDR1 and CDR2 sequences are SGHTA and FQGTGA.

The chain carries TRBV6-6 and TRBJ1-1; 9 nucleotides align to TRBD1. The junction had 6 bases not matched to a gene; V was cut back by 2 bases and J by 8 bases. CDR3 length: 14 residues. Germline V lookup: CDR1 MNHNY, CDR2 SVGAGI (reference sequence). Here the CDR3 reads CASSYLVTGGEAFF. CDR3 nucleotides: TGTGCCAGCAGTTACCTAGTGACAGGGGGAGAAGCTTTCTTT.

This chain uses TRBV7-7 with TRBJ2-5; 7 bases line up with TRBD1. CDR1 is SSHAT and CDR2 is FNYEAQ in the germline V gene (reference sequence). This CDR3 contains 17 residues. J gave up 2 bases and V 1 base, and 10 bases lay outside the gene matches. The DNA of the CDR3 is TGTGCCAGCAGCTTAGTGGGCCCAGGGGGTTATCAAGAGACCCAGTACTTC. Its protein is CASSLVGPGGYQETQYF.

This rearrangement joins TRBV28 to TRBJ2-5; perhaps D is TRBD1 or TRBD2 (5 bases each). The V end lost 3 bases, the J end lost 7 bases, and 12 bases lay between the germline ends. The CDR3 runs to 13 residues. Germline CDR1 is MDHEN and CDR2 is SYDVKM. The CDR3 coding sequence is TGTGCCAGCAGTTTCGGGGCCACGGGGACCCAGTACTTC. The encoded protein is CASSFGATGTQYF.

V is TRBV11-2 and J is TRBJ1-3, with D unresolved. The V and J ends lost 1 base and 0 bases respectively, with 4 bases between them. The CDR3 is 14 amino acids. Germline-derived CDR1 and CDR2 are SGHAT and FQNNGV. The CDR3 region is CASSLGLSGNTIYF. CDR3 nucleotides: TGTGCCAGCAGCTTAGGCCTCTCTGGAAACACCATATATTTT.

V and J are TRBV4-1 and TRBJ1-3, with 10 bases lining up with TRBD1. The CDR3 has 16 amino acids. Unmatched junction bases numbered 2, after V lost 3 bases and J lost 0 bases. CDR1 is MGHRA, CDR2 YSYEKL, per germline. In DNA form, the CDR3 reads TGCGCCAGCAGCCAGGGACAGGGGTTCTCTGGAAACACCATATATTTT. As protein: CASSQGQGFSGNTIYF.

The chain is built from TRBV5-1 and TRBJ2-1; 13 bases are shared with TRBD2. The CDR3 sequence is 16 residues long. Germline V gene sequence: CDR1 SGHRS, CDR2 YFSETQ. V shed 2 bases and J 8 bases; nucleotides not matched to a gene: 7. In DNA, the CDR3 is TGCGCCAGCAGCTTCCTAACTAGCGGGGGGGCCCATGAGCAGTTCTTC. Amino acids: CASSFLTSGGAHEQFF.

The rearrangement joins TRBV27 to TRBJ1-6; possibly TRBD1 for D (5 bases). V lost 10 bases, J lost 6 bases, and 13 bases lay in between. Germline V gene data show CDR1 as MNHEY and CDR2 as SMNVEV (reference sequence). There are 13 residues in the CDR3. The CDR3 sequence: CATGRDFNSPLHF. For the CDR3, the DNA is TGTGCCACAGGAAGGGACTTTAATTCACCCCTCCACTTT.

The chain recombines TRBV6-5 with TRBJ2-1, with a possible D match to TRBD2 (7 bases). There are 12 residues in the CDR3. V was shortened by 6 bases and J by 9 bases, with 12 bases between the two germline ends. CDR1 and CDR2 from the germline V gene are MNHEY and SVGAGI. The CDR3 sequence is CASRGGAAEQFF. The CDR3 DNA reads TGTGCCAGCAGGGGGGGGGCTGCTGAGCAGTTCTTC.

This CDR3 reads CASSKQGANEQYF. CDR3 sequence (DNA): TGTGCCAGTAGTAAACAGGGGGCGAACGAGCAGTACTTC. This sequence joins TRBV19 and TRBJ2-7; 9 positions match TRBD1. The V and J ends lost 4 bases and 5 bases, in that order; junction bases with no gene match: 3. Germline V gives CDR1 LNHDA, CDR2 SQIVND (reference sequence). The CDR3 is 13 amino acids.

The CDR3 bases are TGTGCCAGCAGTGAATCAAGCGACGGCCCCTACAATGAGCAGTTCTTC. It encodes CASSESSDGPYNEQFF. The chain employs TRBV25-1 and TRBJ2-1; D ambiguous. Germline V gives CDR1 MGHDK, CDR2 SYGVNS. This CDR3 comprises 16 residues. Trimming pared 1 base from V and 2 bases from J, leaving 12 bases between.

The rearrangement joins TRBV18 to TRBJ1-1; a possible D gene is TRBD1 (5 bases). The CDR3 is 16 residues long. Per germline, CDR1 KGHSH and CDR2 LQKENI. Trimming pared 2 bases from V and 3 bases from J, leaving 16 bases between. The CDR3 DNA reads as TGTGCCAGCTCACCAATCAGGGCGAGAACGGACACTGAAGCTTTCTTT. Protein: CASSPIRARTDTEAFF.

The chain is built from TRBV11-2 and TRBJ1-2; no clear D gene. Germline values: CDR1 SGHAT, CDR2 FQNNGV. The CDR3 loop spans 13 amino acids. V was trimmed by 5 bases and J by 4 bases, leaving 11 bases between them. CDR3 protein: CASSRAGLYGYTF. The CDR3 DNA follows: TGTGCCAGCAGCCGTGCGGGTCTCTATGGCTACACCTTC.

This chain links TRBV6-6 with TRBJ2-7, with 14 bases that match TRBD2. CDR1 is MNHNY and CDR2 is SVGAGI in the germline V gene (reference sequence). This CDR3 has 14 amino acids. V was clipped by 4 bases and J by 10 bases; unmatched bases: 6. The CDR3 region has the DNA TGTGCCAGCAGTTTGACTAGCGGGGGGGCTGGTCAGTACTTC. This codes for CASSLTSGGAGQYF.

The chain combines TRBV6-6 with TRBJ1-1; D perhaps matches TRBD1 (5 bases). CDR3 length: 14 residues. With 4 bases removed from V and 0 bases from J, the gap between germline ends came to 9 bases. CDR1 and CDR2 (germline): MNHNY, SVGAGI (reference sequence). CDR3: CASSFQTVNTEAFF. The CDR3 DNA is TGTGCCAGCAGTTTCCAGACAGTGAACACTGAAGCTTTCTTT.

The V call is TRBV5-1, the J call TRBJ1-1; possible D gene TRBD1, 5 bases. This CDR3 comprises 14 residues. CDR1 is SGHRS, CDR2 YFSETQ, per germline. Trimming removed 1 base from V and 1 base from J, with 8 bases in between. The CDR3 is CASSLRQQNTEAFF. The CDR3 DNA reads as TGCGCCAGCAGCTTGCGACAGCAGAACACTGAAGCTTTCTTT.

The rearrangement links TRBV5-1 to TRBJ2-5; D is possibly TRBD1 or TRBD2 (5 bases each). CDR1 SGHRS and CDR2 YFSETQ come from the germline V gene. The CDR3 extends over 16 amino acids. Trimming removed 3 bases at V and 9 bases at J, with 24 bases between. CDR3: CASSSGTGAWVISQYF. The CDR3 DNA reads as TGCGCCAGCAGCTCCGGAACCGGGGCGTGGGTGATATCCCAGTACTTC. Full variable domain (rest looked up from reference TRBV5-1 and TRBJ2-5): KAGVTQTPRYLIKTRGQQVTLSCSPISGHRSVSWYQQTPGQGLQFLFEYFSETQRNKGNFPGRFSGRQFSNSRSEMNVSTLELGDSALYLCASSSGTGAWVISQYFGPGTRLLVL.

The rearrangement joins TRBV7-2 to TRBJ2-1; tentatively, D is TRBD1 (6 bases). From germline, CDR1 is SGHTA and CDR2 FQGNSA. The ends were cut back, 3 bases at V and 2 bases at J, with 11 bases in the middle. The CDR3 length is 15 residues. CDR3 region: CASSFSRGTYNEQFF. DNA for the CDR3: TGTGCCAGCAGCTTCTCGAGGGGGACCTACAATGAGCAGTTCTTC. Full variable domain (rest looked up from reference TRBV7-2 and TRBJ2-1): GAGVSQSPSNKVTEKGKDVELRCDPISGHTALYWYRQSLGQGLEFLIYFQGNSAPDKSGLPSDRFSAERTGGSVSTLTIQRTQQEDSAVYLCASSFSRGTYNEQFFGPGTRLTVL.